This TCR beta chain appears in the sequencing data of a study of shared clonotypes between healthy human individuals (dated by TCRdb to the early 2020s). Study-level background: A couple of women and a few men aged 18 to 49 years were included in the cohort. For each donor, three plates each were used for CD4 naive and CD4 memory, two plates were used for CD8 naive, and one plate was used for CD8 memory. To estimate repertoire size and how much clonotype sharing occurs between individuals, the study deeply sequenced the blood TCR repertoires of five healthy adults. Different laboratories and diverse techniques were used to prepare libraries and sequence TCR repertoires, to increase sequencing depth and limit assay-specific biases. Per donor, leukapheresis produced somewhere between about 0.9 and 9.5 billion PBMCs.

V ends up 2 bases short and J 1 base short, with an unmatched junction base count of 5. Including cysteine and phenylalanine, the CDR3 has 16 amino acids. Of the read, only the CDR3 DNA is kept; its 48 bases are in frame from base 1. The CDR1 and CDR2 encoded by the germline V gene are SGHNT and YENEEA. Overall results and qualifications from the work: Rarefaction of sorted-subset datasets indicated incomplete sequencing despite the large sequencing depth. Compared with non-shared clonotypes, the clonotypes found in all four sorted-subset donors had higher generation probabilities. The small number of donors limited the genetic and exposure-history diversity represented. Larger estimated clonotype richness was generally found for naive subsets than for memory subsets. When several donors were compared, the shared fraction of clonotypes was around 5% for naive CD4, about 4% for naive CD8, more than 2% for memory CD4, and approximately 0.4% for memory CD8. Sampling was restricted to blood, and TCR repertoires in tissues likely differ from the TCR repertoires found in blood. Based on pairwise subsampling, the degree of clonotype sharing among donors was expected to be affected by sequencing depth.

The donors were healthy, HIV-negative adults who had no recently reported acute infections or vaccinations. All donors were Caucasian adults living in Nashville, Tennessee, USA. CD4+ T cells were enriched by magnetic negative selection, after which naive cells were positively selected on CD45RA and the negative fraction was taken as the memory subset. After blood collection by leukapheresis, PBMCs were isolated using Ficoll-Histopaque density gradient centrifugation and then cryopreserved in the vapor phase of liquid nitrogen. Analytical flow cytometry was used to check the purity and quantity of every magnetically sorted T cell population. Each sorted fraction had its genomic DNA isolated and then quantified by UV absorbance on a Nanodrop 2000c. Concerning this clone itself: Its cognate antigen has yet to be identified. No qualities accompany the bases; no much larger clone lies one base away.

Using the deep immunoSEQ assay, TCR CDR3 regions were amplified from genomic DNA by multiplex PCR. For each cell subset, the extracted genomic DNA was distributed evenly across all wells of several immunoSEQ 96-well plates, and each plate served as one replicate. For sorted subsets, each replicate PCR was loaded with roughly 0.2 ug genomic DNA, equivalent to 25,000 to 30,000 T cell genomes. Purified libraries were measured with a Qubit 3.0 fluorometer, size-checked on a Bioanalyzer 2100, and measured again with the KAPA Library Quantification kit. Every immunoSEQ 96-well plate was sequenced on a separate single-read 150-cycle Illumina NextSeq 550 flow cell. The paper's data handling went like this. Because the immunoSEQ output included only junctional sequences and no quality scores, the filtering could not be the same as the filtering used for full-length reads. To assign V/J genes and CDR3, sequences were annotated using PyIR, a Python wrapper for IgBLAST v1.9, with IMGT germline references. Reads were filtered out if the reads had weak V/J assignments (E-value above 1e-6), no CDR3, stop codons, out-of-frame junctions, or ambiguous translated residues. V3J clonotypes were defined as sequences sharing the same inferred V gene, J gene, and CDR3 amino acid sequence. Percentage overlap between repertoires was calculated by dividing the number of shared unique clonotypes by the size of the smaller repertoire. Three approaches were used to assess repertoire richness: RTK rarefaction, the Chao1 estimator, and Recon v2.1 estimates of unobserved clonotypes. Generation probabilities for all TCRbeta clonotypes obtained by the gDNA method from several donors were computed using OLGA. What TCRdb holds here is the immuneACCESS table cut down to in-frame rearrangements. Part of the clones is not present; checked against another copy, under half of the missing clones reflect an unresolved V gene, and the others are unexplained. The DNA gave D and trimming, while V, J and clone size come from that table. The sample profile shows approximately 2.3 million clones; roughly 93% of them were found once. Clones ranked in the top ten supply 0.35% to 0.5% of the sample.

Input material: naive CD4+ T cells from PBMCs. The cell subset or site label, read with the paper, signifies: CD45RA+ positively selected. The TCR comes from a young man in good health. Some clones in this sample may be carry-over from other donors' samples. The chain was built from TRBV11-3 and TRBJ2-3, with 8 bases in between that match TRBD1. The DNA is TGTGCCAGCAGCTTACACCCAGGGGGCGGCACAGATACGCAGTATTTT. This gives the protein CASSLHPGGGTDTQYF.